This TCR beta chain was captured by sequencing in a study of OX40 agonist ivuxolimab in advanced cancers. Background on the study: Past anti-PD-1, anti-PD-L1 or anti-CTLA-4 therapy was accepted, and around 40% had received some. Study findings and constraints: Partly responding patients at 0.1-3.0 mg/kg showed some of the smallest clonal expansion.

The V and J ends lost 7 bases and 0 bases, in that order; junction bases with no gene match: 18. This CDR3 region has 17 residues. Germline CDR1 reads SQVTM; CDR2 reads ANQGSEA. Remarks on this clone: Its antigen is undetermined.

This table comes from immunoSEQ multiplex PCR, and its TCRdb copy is limited to in-frame clones, with some not included. The data show around 53,000 clones, about 88% seen once. The source was CD4+ or CD8+ T cells sorted from blood, collected in a trial of the OX40 agonist ivuxolimab. This clonotype originated in an adult with an advanced solid tumor such as melanoma, head and neck, liver or kidney cancer. The chain uses TRBV29-1 and TRBJ2-7; 7 bases are a match to TRBD2. CDR3 coding DNA: TGCAGCGGCACTTTGTGGCGGGAGCGTTGGCGCTCCTACGAGCAGTACTTC. Protein: CSGTLWRERWRSYEQYF.